The 8 T cell receptor beta chains given below trace back to one sample, sequenced in a study of T cells after somatic rescue of genetic block. The method was immunoSEQ multiplex PCR; TCRdb's version includes in-frame clones alone and lacks a portion of them. The table shows 65,000 to 70,000 clones, with about 92% occurring only once. Sequences were obtained from peripheral blood mononuclear cells (PBMCs). All receptors come from a man aged 35 to 55.

V usage is TRBV29-1 and J usage is TRBJ2-1; 7 nucleotides agree with TRBD1. This CDR3 has 15 residues. The germline V gene has CDR1 SQVTM and CDR2 ANQGSEA. The ends lost 7 bases at V and 0 bases at J; junction bases unmatched: 9. The CDR3 nucleotides are TGCAGCGCTCGGAGACAGGGTACCTCCTACAATGAGCAGTTCTTC. This codes for CSARRQGTSYNEQFF.

The chain combines TRBV19 with TRBJ1-5, with D uncertain. The V end was cut by 3 bases, the J end by 2 bases, with 8 bases between. This CDR3 has 14 residues. Germline assignment: CDR1 LNHDA and CDR2 SQIVND (reference sequence). The CDR3 coding sequence is TGTGCCAGTAGTATTTGGGGAGGCAATCAGCCCCAGCATTTT. Residues: CASSIWGGNQPQHF.

V usage is TRBV19 and J usage is TRBJ2-7, with D perhaps matching TRBD1 (5 bases). The CDR3 is made up of 13 amino acids. The germline V gene encodes CDR1 LNHDA and CDR2 SQIVND (reference sequence). V was pared by 5 bases and J by 5 bases, with 13 bases between. This CDR3 reads CASSSQGGHEQYF. CDR3 DNA sequence: TGTGCCAGTAGTTCCCAGGGTGGCCACGAGCAGTACTTC.

The rearrangement joins TRBV6-1 to TRBJ2-7, with D perhaps TRBD1 (5 bases). Germline values: CDR1 MNHNS, CDR2 SASEGT. V lost 1 base to trimming and J lost 5 bases, with 12 bases between them. There are 14 residues in the CDR3. Written as DNA, the CDR3 is TGTGCCAGCAGTGAAGGCCAGGGTGTCCACGAGCAGTACTTC. It is translated as CASSEGQGVHEQYF.

The chain carries TRBV5-1 and TRBJ2-5, with D perhaps TRBD2 (6 bases). The CDR3 sequence is 15 residues long. Germline values: CDR1 SGHRS, CDR2 YFSETQ. Trimming pared 0 bases from V and 5 bases from J, leaving 14 bases between. CDR3 residues: CASSLVWGEGETQYF. The CDR3 DNA reads TGCGCCAGCAGCTTGGTTTGGGGGGAAGGGGAGACCCAGTACTTC.

This sequence joins TRBV4-1 and TRBJ2-3; 11 nucleotides line up with TRBD2. Germline V gene data show CDR1 as MGHRA and CDR2 as YSYEKL. The CDR3 length is 18 residues. With 2 bases clipped from V and 5 bases from J, the junction kept 12 bases outside the gene matches. The CDR3 loop is CASSQHIVSGGAGDTQYF. In DNA form, the CDR3 reads TGCGCCAGCAGCCAACATATTGTTAGCGGGGGGGCGGGAGATACGCAGTATTTT.

The V gene is TRBV5-8, the J gene TRBJ1-1, with TRBD1 matching 7 bases. Germline V CDR1 and CDR2: SGHTS, YDEGEE. The CDR3 is made up of 15 amino acids. J lost 5 bases, V lost 4 bases, and 11 bases had no gene match. In nucleotides, the CDR3 is TGTGCCAGCAGCCAGAGACAGGGTAGGGAGACTGAAGCTTTCTTT. This translates into CASSQRQGRETEAFF.

The chain joins TRBV18 to TRBJ1-1; D is perhaps TRBD1 (5 bases). CDR3 length: 15 residues. Trimming cost V 4 bases and J 10 bases, with 22 bases left between them. Germline V lookup: CDR1 KGHSH, CDR2 LQKENI. This CDR3 reads CASSLTQGQQGSAFF. The CDR3 nucleotides read TGTGCCAGCTCACTAACCCAGGGTCAACAAGGCTCAGCTTTCTTT.